This T cell receptor (beta chain) was sequenced during a study of shared clonotypes between healthy human individuals. Study summary: Three plates were used per donor for CD4 naive, three for CD4 memory, two for CD8 naive and one for CD8 memory.

Profiling relied on immunoSEQ multiplex PCR, and the TCRdb table lists in-frame clones only, not all of them. This sample carries approximately 2.1 million clones, just over 90% of them seen once, and the ten largest clones take 0.3% to 0.4%. Points on this clone: Its matching antigen is unknown.

Trimming removed 5 bases from V and 7 bases from J; junction bases left unmatched: 6. Germline assignment: CDR1 SGHAT and CDR2 FQNNGV. The CDR3 totals 14 residues. The study's findings and limits: It was only blood that was sampled, and tissue repertoires likely differ.

The source of this sequence is a man aged 18-30 years in good health. Some clones in this sample may be carry-over from other donors' samples. The chain carries TRBV11-2 and TRBJ2-1, with 9 bases lining up with TRBD2. What was sequenced was naive CD4+ T cells from PBMCs. Subset reported: CD45RA+ positively selected. The CDR3, as DNA: TGTGCCAGCAGCCTTGCCAGCGGGGGGAATGAGCAGTTCTTC. Its protein product is CASSLASGGNEQFF.